This entry lists 27 T cell receptor beta chains sequenced from one sample in a study of blood T cell repertoires in COVID-19. Clones were read by immunoSEQ multiplex PCR, and TCRdb kept only the in-frame ones, dropping some. The top ten clones hold around 17% of a sample with roughly 130,000 clones, roughly 80% of them seen once. The specimen was peripheral blood. The receptors stem from a man between 50 and 59 years old with acute or convalescent COVID-19.

V is TRBV27 and J is TRBJ2-1, with 8 positions matching TRBD1. This CDR3 is 14 amino acids long. Germline V gives CDR1 MNHEY, CDR2 SMNVEV (reference sequence). J was trimmed by 5 bases and V by 7 bases; bases with no gene match: 7. DNA for the CDR3: TGTGCCAGCATTTCTTGGACAGGGAACAATGAGCAGTTCTTC. Protein: CASISWTGNNEQFF.

CDR3 sequence reads: CATSGGRTTDTQYF. CDR3 sequence (DNA): TGTGCCACTAGCGGGGGGCGAACCACAGATACGCAGTATTTT. The chain joins TRBV10-3 to TRBJ2-3, with 11 bases lining up with TRBD2. Per germline, CDR1 ENHRY and CDR2 SYGVKD. This CDR3 spans 14 amino acids. With 10 bases clipped from V and 2 bases from J, the junction kept 5 bases outside the gene matches.

The chain is built from TRBV19 and TRBJ1-1; 10 nucleotides match TRBD1. The CDR3 spans 14 residues. Germline V gives CDR1 LNHDA, CDR2 SQIVND (reference sequence). V dropped 4 bases and J dropped 7; count of bases not matched to a gene: 6. DNA of the CDR3: TGTGCCAGTAGTAGGGACAGGGGTCCTTTTGAAGCTTTCTTT. It specifies CASSRDRGPFEAFF.

V gene TRBV3-1 (or the pseudogene TRBV3-2) combines with J gene TRBJ2-5; D not certain. V was clipped by 0 bases and J by 5 bases, with 19 bases between them. The CDR3 is 17 amino acids. Germline loops: CDR1 LGHDT, CDR2 YNNKEL (reference sequence). CDR3 coding DNA: TGTGCCAGCAGCCAAGATCTGGCAGTTCAATGGCGGGAGACCCAGTACTTC. Amino acids: CASSQDLAVQWRETQYF.

The chain uses TRBV4-1 and TRBJ1-5, with TRBD1 identical over 10 bases. The V and J ends lost 3 bases and 5 bases, in that order; junction bases with no gene match: 7. The CDR3 consists of 16 residues. The V gene's germline CDR1 is MGHRA and CDR2 YSYEKL. CDR3 nucleotide sequence: TGCGCCAGCAGCCACCCGGGACAGGGGTTGCATCAGCCCCAGCATTTT. Translated, it gives CASSHPGQGLHQPQHF.

This chain uses TRBV5-4 with TRBJ2-2; 9 bases are a match to TRBD1. The ends lost 4 bases at V and 4 bases at J; junction bases unmatched: 8. This CDR3 has 16 residues. From germline, CDR1 is SGHNT and CDR2 YYREEE (reference sequence). The CDR3 bases are TGTGCCAGCAGCGGGGGACAGGGATCATTCACCGGGGAGCTGTTTTTT. It translates to CASSGGQGSFTGELFF.

The chain has TRBV19 and TRBJ2-7; D remains unclear. CDR1 LNHDA and CDR2 SQIVND come from the germline V gene (reference sequence). V gave up 1 base and J gave up 9 bases, with 13 bases separating them. This CDR3 has 13 residues. CDR3 in amino acids: CASSIGPQDRQYF. In nucleotides, the CDR3 is TGTGCCAGTAGTATAGGCCCGCAGGATCGGCAGTACTTC.

This chain joins TRBV3-1 (or the pseudogene TRBV3-2) and TRBJ2-3; 11 positions match TRBD2. The CDR3 has 14 residues. J lost 6 bases, V lost 7 bases, and 6 bases had no gene match. Germline-derived CDR1 and CDR2 are LGHDT and YNNKEL (reference sequence). The CDR3 here is CASKLAGVLDTQYF. In DNA, the CDR3 is TGTGCCAGCAAACTAGCGGGGGTTCTGGATACGCAGTATTTT.

V and J are TRBV30 and TRBJ2-3; TRBD2 aligns across 10 bases. The CDR3 contains 13 residues. The V gene's germline CDR1 is GTSNPN and CDR2 SVGIG (reference sequence). J lost 5 bases, V lost 4 bases, and 3 bases had no gene match. The CDR3 protein is CAWTSGGGDTQYF. In DNA form, the CDR3 reads TGTGCCTGGACTAGCGGGGGAGGAGATACGCAGTATTTT.

The rearrangement links TRBV18 to TRBJ1-2; D may be TRBD1 (6 bases). V gave up 4 bases and J gave up 6 bases, with 21 bases separating them. Germline CDR1 KGHSH, CDR2 LQKENI. The CDR3 totals 16 residues. In DNA form, the CDR3 reads TGTGCCAGCTCACAGGCTACGGGACACACCATTCATGGCTACACCTTC. Encoded protein: CASSQATGHTIHGYTF.

The V and J genes are TRBV5-5 and TRBJ1-1, with 11 bases lining up with TRBD1. CDR1 is SGHKS, CDR2 YYEKEE, per germline (reference sequence). CDR3 length: 18 amino acids. Germline trimming cut 0 bases from V and 0 bases from J; bases unmatched to any gene: 7. In DNA form, the CDR3 reads TGTGCCAGCAGCTTGGGTGGACAGGGGGCCTATTTGAACACTGAAGCTTTCTTT. It encodes CASSLGGQGAYLNTEAFF.

The rearrangement uses TRBV18 and TRBJ1-2; perhaps TRBD1 as D (5 bases). V was trimmed by 3 bases and J by 1 base, leaving 15 bases between them. Germline values: CDR1 KGHSH, CDR2 LQKENI. The CDR3 has 16 residues. CDR3 loop: CASSPKTGGDNYGYTF. CDR3 in DNA: TGTGCCAGCTCACCCAAAACGGGAGGGGATAACTATGGCTACACCTTC.

This clone was recorded a few times. The V and J genes are TRBV6-5 and TRBJ1-6; possibly TRBD1 for D (5 bases). Between the trimmed V and J ends, which lost 3 bases and 7 bases, there was a span of 10 bases. Per germline, CDR1 MNHEY and CDR2 SVGAGI. The CDR3 consists of 14 residues. DNA of the CDR3: TGTGCCAGCAGTTATTGGGGCGTGAATTCACCCCTCCACTTT. This gives the protein CASSYWGVNSPLHF.

V is TRBV2 and J is TRBJ1-2, with D possibly TRBD1 on 6 matching bases. Trimming shortened V by 6 bases and J by 6 bases, and 14 bases separated the two germline ends. Germline CDR1 SNHLY, CDR2 FYNNEI. This CDR3 spans 13 amino acids. In nucleotides, the CDR3 is TGTGCCAGCAGCGGACAGACCCGCGATGGCTACACCTTC. Protein sequence: CASSGQTRDGYTF.

The rearrangement links TRBV21-1 to TRBJ2-7; the D call in the table, TRBD1, was not verified against the DNA. TRBV21-1 is a listed pseudogene. The CDR3 length is 17 residues. The DNA for the CDR3 is TGTGCCAGCAGCATCACGGGACAGGGGATTAGCTCCTACGAGCAGTACTTC. This gives the protein CASSITGQGISSYEQYF.

CDR3 sequence (DNA): TGTGCCAGCAGTGAAGGGCAGGGGAGCGTCTATGGCTACACCTTC. Translation: CASSEGQGSVYGYTF. V is TRBV6-1 and J is TRBJ1-2; maybe TRBD1 (6 bases). The germline gives CDR1 MNHNS, CDR2 SASEGT. This CDR3 region has 15 residues. V shed 1 base and J shed 4 bases, with 13 bases lying between them.

This clone appeared a single time. The chain has TRBV10-3 and TRBJ2-5; TRBD2 matches at 13 bases. V shed 6 bases and J 5 bases; nucleotides not matched to a gene: 9. CDR1 and CDR2 from the germline V gene are ENHRY and SYGVKD. The CDR3 loop spans 16 amino acids. In nucleotides, the CDR3 is TGTGCCATCAGGGCTTGGACTAGCGGGGGCGGGGAGACCCAGTACTTC. Its translation is CAIRAWTSGGGETQYF.

This chain links TRBV10-2 with TRBJ1-5, with 9 bases that match TRBD1. After removal of 6 bases from V and 1 base from J, the junction contained 1 base not matched to a gene. The CDR3 sequence is 14 residues long. From germline, CDR1 is WSHSY and CDR2 SAAADI. The CDR3 reads CASRDRGSNQPQHF. CDR3 DNA: TGCGCCAGCAGGGACAGGGGAAGCAATCAGCCCCAGCATTTT.

The chain recombines TRBV10-1 with TRBJ2-3; the match to TRBD2 covers 11 bases. The V and J ends lost 4 bases and 2 bases, in that order; junction bases with no gene match: 14. The germline CDR1 and CDR2 sequences are WNHNN and SYGVQD (reference sequence). The CDR3 sequence is 19 residues long. The CDR3 loop is CASSGYMASGGRPTDTQYF. CDR3 nucleotides: TGCGCCAGCAGTGGATATATGGCTAGCGGGGGGAGACCCACAGATACGCAGTATTTT.

The V gene is TRBV4-1, the J gene TRBJ2-3; tentative D call: TRBD2 (6 bases). CDR1 is MGHRA, CDR2 YSYEKL, per germline. The CDR3 is made up of 17 amino acids. V was pared by 1 base and J by 1 base, with 15 bases between. In nucleotides, the CDR3 is TGCGCCAGCAGCCAAGTGGGGTATGAGCGGGGCACAGATACGCAGTATTTT. Protein sequence: CASSQVGYERGTDTQYF.

The rearrangement joins TRBV7-2 to TRBJ2-1, with D possibly matching TRBD1 (6 bases). Per the germline V gene, CDR1 is SGHTA and CDR2 is FQGNSA. The CDR3 covers 16 residues. V dropped 4 bases and J dropped 7 bases, with 20 bases sitting between them. The CDR3 bases are TGTGCCAGCAGCTCGTATACAGGGTTCCTTCAAAATGAGCAGTTCTTC. Its protein product is CASSSYTGFLQNEQFF. Complete variable domain (other parts from reference TRBV7-2 and TRBJ2-1): GAGVSQSPSNKVTEKGKDVELRCDPISGHTALYWYRQSLGQGLEFLIYFQGNSAPDKSGLPSDRFSAERTGGSVSTLTIQRTQQEDSAVYLCASSSYTGFLQNEQFFGPGTRLTVL.

The chain links TRBV15 to TRBJ1-4; 7 nucleotides align to TRBD1. Trimming at V came to 2 bases and at J to 2 bases, leaving 2 bases not matched to a gene. Germline CDR1 is LNHNV and CDR2 is YYDKDF (reference sequence). The CDR3 has 15 amino acids. This CDR3 is CATSRLQGTNEKLFF. The CDR3, as DNA: TGTGCCACCAGCAGATTACAGGGGACTAATGAAAAACTGTTTTTT.

In its sample, this clone was seen a few times. It is unclear where the CDR3 begins or ends on the DNA, so no DNA is shown, and the CDR3 is as TCRdb lists it. The chain links TRBV6-5 to TRBJ2-7; the table's TRBD2 call for D was not verified on the DNA. Germline V gene lookup returns CDR1 MNHEY and CDR2 SVGAGI. The length of the CDR3 is 15 amino acids, counting both ends. The CDR3 region is CASSSSTSGSYEQYF.

The sample holds one count of this clone. In DNA form, the CDR3 reads TGTGCCAGCAGCTTGGGAGGAGGGCTATCAGGGGGCTACACCTTC. This codes for CASSLGGGLSGGYTF. V is TRBV5-6 and J is TRBJ1-2; D perhaps matches TRBD1 (5 bases). The CDR3 is 15 residues long. Germline CDR1 SGHDT, CDR2 YYEEEE. V was cut by 0 bases and J by 8 bases, with 17 bases left in between.

This clone was recorded a few times. CDR3 loop: CATSRGGDRGETQYF. The CDR3 nucleotides are TGTGCCACCAGCCGAGGGGGAGACAGGGGAGAGACCCAGTACTTC. The chain recombines TRBV15 with TRBJ2-5; 8 positions match TRBD1. Germline V CDR1 and CDR2: LNHNV, YYDKDF (reference sequence). The J segment lost 4 bases and the V segment lost 5 bases, leaving 9 bases of the junction unmatched. The CDR3 runs to 15 residues.

The chain couples TRBV5-1 to TRBJ1-1, with 7 bases aligning to TRBD1. In germline, CDR1 is SGHRS, CDR2 YFSETQ. The CDR3 is 15 amino acids. The V gene end was trimmed by 1 base and the J gene end by 3 bases; junction bases not matched to a gene: 6. DNA for the CDR3: TGCGCCAGCAGCTTGACAGGGGCCTCGGACACTGAAGCTTTCTTT. Translation gives CASSLTGASDTEAFF.

The genes are TRBV11-2 and TRBJ2-5; 10 nucleotides agree with TRBD2. Unmatched junction bases numbered 11, after V lost 5 bases and J lost 5 bases. The CDR3 is made up of 16 amino acids. Germline assignment: CDR1 SGHAT and CDR2 FQNNGV. The DNA for the CDR3 is TGTGCCAGCAGCCCCGTAAGCGGGGGGGCCAGTGAGACCCAGTACTTC. Translating it yields CASSPVSGGASETQYF.